The clone carrying this T cell receptor (beta chain) has only a few counts. The data are from a study of T-cell memory formation after mild COVID-19. The CDR3 length is 14 residues. Trimming removed 5 bases at V and 4 bases at J, with 9 bases between. Germline V lookup: CDR1 MNHNY, CDR2 SVGAGI (reference sequence). Sample barcodes and UMIs were carried by the TCR alpha and TCR beta cDNA libraries that 5'RACE generated with constant-segment primers. TCRdb redid the calling of the 5' RACE reads with MiXCR, one entry per CDR3 protein. The table shows 200,000 to 250,000 distinct CDR3 sequences, with over 9% occurring only once.

The rearrangement links TRBV6-6 to TRBJ2-6; D might be TRBD1 (5 bases). Sequencing was done on a sample of PBMCs or a T cell subset sorted from them (not recorded which). This receptor was obtained from a man aged 18-30 years who had mild COVID-19 (a few samples of this study predate the infection). Cell type and time point are not known. The CDR3 DNA reads TGTGCCAGCAGTAACCCAGGGGGGGCCAACGTCCTGACTTTC. As protein: CASSNPGGANVLTF.